Presented here are 18 T cell receptor beta chains from one specimen sequenced in a study of blood T cell repertoires in COVID-19. Assay used: immunoSEQ multiplex PCR; TCRdb lists only in-frame clones, some missing. This sample has roughly 100,000 clones; 84% occur once, and the top ten carry more than 13%. The sequenced material came from peripheral blood. The source is a woman aged 55-75 years with acute or convalescent COVID-19.

This chain links TRBV11-2 with TRBJ2-1; 7 bases fit TRBD1. V dropped 0 bases and J dropped 0; count of bases not matched to a gene: 8. The CDR3 has 18 residues. Germline V gene lookup returns CDR1 SGHAT and CDR2 FQNNGV. Here the CDR3 reads CASSLDTTGVSSYNEQFF. The DNA for the CDR3 is TGTGCCAGCAGCTTAGATACAACAGGGGTATCCTCCTACAATGAGCAGTTCTTC.

The chain uses TRBV6-6 and TRBJ2-1; possible D gene TRBD2, 7 bases. The CDR3 has 14 amino acids. The V end lost 8 bases, the J end lost 12 bases, and 23 bases lay between the germline ends. Per germline, CDR1 MNHNY and CDR2 SVGAGI (reference sequence). The CDR3 nucleotides are TGTGCCAGCGTTGCCGGGGGGCGGGGCTCTGGGCAGTTCTTC. It specifies CASVAGGRGSGQFF.

The chain carries TRBV21-1 and TRBJ1-3. TRBV21-1 is a pseudogene locus. This CDR3 region has 18 residues. CDR3 sequence reads: CASRTYPPDGGSGNTIYF. CDR3 nucleotide sequence: TGTGCCAGCAGGACTTACCCACCCGACGGAGGCTCTGGAAACACCATATATTTT.

This clone was seen a single time. The chain joins TRBV28 to TRBJ1-2, with TRBD1 as a possible D gene (6 bases). Trimming took 3 bases from V and 8 from J, leaving 19 bases between them. Germline loops: CDR1 MDHEN, CDR2 SYDVKM. The CDR3 runs to 15 residues. The CDR3 region is CASSFYDRRGRGYTF. The CDR3 DNA reads as TGTGCCAGCAGTTTCTATGACCGGCGGGGGCGCGGCTACACCTTC.

The chain joins TRBV3-1 (or the pseudogene TRBV3-2) to TRBJ1-6; D is unresolved. The CDR3 sequence is 15 residues long. Germline lookup yields CDR1 LGHDT and CDR2 YNNKEL (reference sequence). Between the trimmed V and J ends, which lost 5 bases and 0 bases, there was a span of 8 bases. This CDR3 is CASSALSSYNSPLHF. CDR3 nucleotide sequence: TGTGCCAGCAGCGCCCTTAGCTCCTATAATTCACCCCTCCACTTT.

The chain is built from TRBV4-1 and TRBJ2-1; tentatively, D is TRBD1 (7 bases). The CDR3 covers 16 residues. Trimming took 6 bases from V and 4 from J, leaving 19 bases between them. Germline V gene data show CDR1 as MGHRA and CDR2 as YSYEKL. As DNA, the CDR3 is TGCGCCAGCAGGCGCGCGGCAGGGGGAGGTTACAATGAGCAGTTCTTC. It is translated as CASRRAAGGGYNEQFF.

V and J are TRBV5-1 and TRBJ2-7, with 12 bases that match TRBD2. The length of the CDR3 is 14 residues. With V trimmed by 5 bases and J by 4 bases, 4 bases remained unmatched. CDR1 and CDR2 (germline): SGHRS, YFSETQ. CDR3 residues: CASRLAGGRYEQYF. CDR3 bases: TGCGCCAGCAGACTAGCGGGGGGACGATACGAGCAGTACTTC.

This clone was seen a few times. The V and J genes are TRBV18 and TRBJ1-2; D gene ambiguous. Germline V gives CDR1 KGHSH, CDR2 LQKENI. The germline V and J ends were trimmed by 3 bases and 11 bases, with 31 bases remaining between them. The CDR3 is 18 residues long. The chain's CDR3 is CASSPTVYLTMATREYTF. The DNA for the CDR3 is TGTGCCAGCTCACCTACGGTTTATTTAACTATGGCTACACGGGAATACACCTTC.

The chain recombines TRBV6-5 with TRBJ2-6; 7 bases line up with TRBD2. Germline-derived CDR1 and CDR2 are MNHEY and SVGAGI. With 2 bases clipped from V and 2 bases from J, the junction kept 0 bases outside the gene matches. The CDR3 consists of 15 residues. CDR3 protein: CASSYGGAGANVLTF. The DNA for the CDR3 is TGTGCCAGCAGTTACGGGGGGGCTGGGGCCAACGTCCTGACTTTC.

The gene calls are TRBV5-1 and TRBJ1-2, with D perhaps matching TRBD1 (6 bases). The ends were cut back, 4 bases at V and 6 bases at J, with 16 bases in the middle. Germline V gene data show CDR1 as SGHRS and CDR2 as YFSETQ. This CDR3 contains 14 residues. CDR3 bases: TGCGCCAGCAGCCTACAAAGGACAGTCGATGGCTACACCTTC. This encodes CASSLQRTVDGYTF.

A single count supports this clone. This chain links TRBV11-2 with TRBJ1-2; possible D gene TRBD1, 5 bases. The CDR3 covers 17 residues. Germline CDR1 reads SGHAT; CDR2 reads FQNNGV. Trimming removed 5 bases from V and 2 bases from J, with 21 bases in between. CDR3 in amino acids: CASSGPWFFGGNYGYTF. CDR3 DNA sequence: TGTGCCAGCAGCGGGCCGTGGTTTTTCGGGGGAAACTATGGCTACACCTTC.

This chain joins TRBV29-1 and TRBJ2-5; TRBD2 might be the D (5 bases). Trimming removed 4 bases at V and 2 bases at J, with 14 bases between. The CDR3 is made up of 14 amino acids. Looked up from germline, CDR1 is SQVTM and CDR2 is ANQGSEA. The CDR3 sequence is CSVVGTGSQETQYF. CDR3 coding DNA: TGCAGCGTTGTCGGTACGGGGAGTCAAGAGACCCAGTACTTC.

In this sample, this clone turned up a few times. V and J are TRBV2 and TRBJ2-3, with 10 bases aligning to TRBD2. There are 15 residues in the CDR3. The V gene end was trimmed by 3 bases and the J gene end by 7 bases; junction bases not matched to a gene: 7. Germline V gene lookup returns CDR1 SNHLY and CDR2 FYNNEI. The CDR3 spells CASSESSGGGNTQYF. CDR3 coding DNA: TGTGCCAGCAGTGAGTCTAGCGGGGGTGGGAATACGCAGTATTTT.

The count of this clone is one. This chain links TRBV7-6 with TRBJ2-5; TRBD2 agrees at 11 bases. CDR1 SGHVS and CDR2 FNYEAQ come from the germline V gene. The CDR3 is 17 residues long. V shed 5 bases, J shed 5 bases, and the junction held 13 bases outside the gene matches. In nucleotides, the CDR3 is TGTGCCAGCAGCCCGACTAGCGGGGTCATTGAGGCGGAGACCCAGTACTTC. This codes for CASSPTSGVIEAETQYF. The full variable domain, in which reference TRBV7-6 and TRBJ2-5 provide the parts outside the CDR3, is GAGVSQSPRYKVTKRGQDVALRCDPISGHVSLYWYRQALGQGPEFLTYFNYEAQQDKSGLPNDRFSAERPEGSISTLTIQRTEQRDSAMYRCASSPTSGVIEAETQYFGPGTRLLVL.

V gene TRBV5-4 combines with J gene TRBJ1-1; D possibly corresponds to TRBD1 (5 bases). V shed 3 bases and J shed 0 bases, with 12 bases lying between them. The V gene's germline CDR1 is SGHNT and CDR2 YYREEE (reference sequence). This CDR3 has 15 amino acids. The CDR3 nucleotides read TGTGCCAGCAGCTCTACGTTGACAGTGAACACTGAAGCTTTCTTT. It yields the protein CASSSTLTVNTEAFF.

V and J are TRBV30 and TRBJ2-7, with 7 bases aligning to TRBD2. Per germline, CDR1 GTSNPN and CDR2 SVGIG (reference sequence). This CDR3 has 15 residues. Trimming cost V 2 bases and J 6 bases; bases outside gene matches: 13. In nucleotides, the CDR3 is TGTGCCTGGAGTCTCCGTGGCGGGAGATTCTCCGAGCAGTACTTC. Its translation is CAWSLRGGRFSEQYF. Variable domain in full (rest from reference TRBV30 and TRBJ2-7): SQTIHQWPATLVQPVGSPLSLECTVEGTSNPNLYWYRQAAGRGLQLLFYSVGIGQISSEVPQNLSASRPQDRQFILSSKKLLLSDSGFYLCAWSLRGGRFSEQYFGPGTRLTVT.

The chain combines TRBV6-5 with TRBJ2-1, with 9 positions matching TRBD2. This CDR3 has 14 amino acids. Germline V gene data show CDR1 as MNHEY and CDR2 as SVGAGI. V gave up 6 bases and J gave up 9 bases; unmatched junction bases: 9. CDR3 sequence (DNA): TGTGCCAGCAGCCCCGGGACTAGCTTGAGTGAGCAGTTCTTC. Translation gives CASSPGTSLSEQFF.

This chain joins TRBV12-3 or TRBV12-4 and TRBJ2-7; D gene uncertain. V was pared by 5 bases and J by 6 bases, with 8 bases between. CDR3 length: 11 amino acids. The CDR3 DNA sequence: TGTGCCAGCAGTCCGGGTTTCGAGCAGTACTTC. This translates into CASSPGFEQYF.